Listed below are T cell receptor beta chains from one sample, sequenced in a study of Graves' ophthalmopathy and Graves' hyperthyroidism. TCRdb passed the multiplex PCR reads through MiXCR, listing each CDR3 protein once. The table has just over 600,000 distinct CDR3 sequences, 22% seen once. Material for sequencing was peripheral blood. The source is a woman aged 18 to 35 with stable Graves' hyperthyroidism. Some clones in this sample may be carry-over from other donors' samples. Both conserved end residues are part of each CDR3. Each record gives: clone size, V gene, J gene, D gene, CDR3 DNA, CDR3 protein. D genes are given only for firm matches. For some rows the clone size is stated as once, few or many, or as a class when expanded; others skip it.

>few|TRBV6-2/TRBV6-3|TRBJ1-1|NA
TGTGCCAGCAGTTCTACGGAGGCCACTGAAGCTTTCTTT
CASSSTEATEAFF
>few|TRBV12-3/TRBV12-4|TRBJ2-5|TRBD2
TGTGCCAGCAGTTTAGGTAGCGGGGGAAACCAAGAGACCCAGTACTTC
CASSLGSGGNQETQYF
>many|TRBV29-1|TRBJ1-2|NA
TGCAGCGTTCCGACAGATTCTACCTATGGCTACACCTTC
CSVPTDSTYGYTF
>few|TRBV7-9|TRBJ2-1|TRBD2
TGTGCCAGCAGCTTGGGACTAGCGGGACAAAGCAATGAGCAGTTCTTC
CASSLGLAGQSNEQFF
>many|TRBV20-1|TRBJ2-2|TRBD1
TGCAGTGCTAGAGGACAGGGGGCGCCGGTCGGGGAGCTGTTTTTT
CSARGQGAPVGELFF
>once|TRBV28|TRBJ1-5|TRBD1
TGTGCCAGCAGTCTCGGACAGGGGCCGACCTCCGATCAGCCCCAGCATTTT
CASSLGQGPTSDQPQHF
>many|TRBV7-6|TRBJ1-2|NA
TGTGCCAGCAGCTACCCGGGGGCGCTCGGCTACACCTTC
CASSYPGALGYTF
>many|TRBV10-3|TRBJ2-3|NA
TGTGCCATCAGCACCCTGGGGGCCACAGATACGCAGTATTTT
CAISTLGATDTQYF
>few|TRBV2|TRBJ1-5|NA
TGTGCCAGCAAGGGGAGGGACCCCCAGCCCCAGCATTTT
CASKGRDPQPQHF
>NA|TRBV27|TRBJ1-2|NA
TGTGCCAGCAGGCCTATACAGGGTTGGGACTATGGCTACACCTTC
CASRPIQGWDYGYTF
>NA|TRBV6-2/TRBV6-3|TRBJ1-5|TRBD1
TGTGCCAGCAGCACCGGGACAGCGAATCAGCCCCAGCATTTT
CASSTGTANQPQHF
>few|TRBV7-2|TRBJ2-2|NA
TGTGCCAGCAGCTTGGGGCAGACCTCCGGGGAGCTGTTTTTT
CASSLGQTSGELFF
>NA|TRBV20-1|TRBJ2-2|NA
TGCAGTGCACAACCCCGGACAGCGGGCGCCGGGGAGCTGTTTTTT
CSAQPRTAGAGELFF
>NA|TRBV7-2|TRBJ2-7|TRBD2
TGTGCCAGCAGCACTACTAGCGGGAAGTACGAGCAGTACTTC
CASSTTSGKYEQYF
>many|TRBV11-2|TRBJ2-2|NA
TGTGCCAGCAGCTTAGATCCGGGGGCGGTCGGGGAGCTGTTTTTT
CASSLDPGAVGELFF
>many|TRBV12-3/TRBV12-4|TRBJ2-7|TRBD1
TGTGCCAGCAGTTTAGCCGGTCAGGACAGGGAGGCCTACGAGCAGTACTTC
CASSLAGQDREAYEQYF
>many|TRBV6-1|TRBJ1-1|NA
TGTGCCAGCAGCCCCGGCTTTGGGGGGGACACTGAAGCTTTCTTT
CASSPGFGGDTEAFF
>many|TRBV5-1|TRBJ1-6|NA
TGCGCCAGCAGCTTGGCAGGGACGGATTCACCCCTCCACTTT
CASSLAGTDSPLHF
>many|TRBV7-9|TRBJ2-7|NA
TGTGCCAGCAGCTTTCCAGATTACGAGCAGTACTTC
CASSFPDYEQYF
>NA|TRBV6-1|TRBJ2-2|TRBD1
TGTGCCAGCAGACCCTCTGACAGGGCTCACCGCCCCGGGGAGCTGTTTTTT
CASRPSDRAHRPGELFF
>NA|TRBV20-1|TRBJ2-2|NA
TGCAGTGCTAGGTCGGGGGCCTCTGTCGCCGGGGAGCTGTTTTTT
CSARSGASVAGELFF
>many|TRBV7-6|TRBJ1-6|NA
TGTGCCAGCAGCTCCGCTGGCAGGGAGAATTCACCCCTCCACTTT
CASSSAGRENSPLHF
>NA|TRBV12-3/TRBV12-4|TRBJ2-4|TRBD2
TGTGCCAGCAGTTCCAGCGGGGGAGCCAAAAACATTCAGTACTTC
CASSSSGGAKNIQYF